This T cell receptor (beta chain) was recorded in a study of blood T cell repertoires in COVID-19. At the level of the study: Sample material is recorded as cDNA or gDNA derived from T cells, B-cell-depleted T cells, or PBMCs.

This table comes from immunoSEQ multiplex PCR, and its TCRdb copy is limited to in-frame clones, with some not included. This sample yields some 150,000 clones, of which over 65% are seen a single time; around 4.8% belongs to the top ten. CDR3 size: 15 residues. Germline values: CDR1 SGHTS, CDR2 YDEGEE. V was pared by 10 bases and J by 9 bases, with 16 bases of the junction left unmatched. This TCR was sampled from a woman between 50 and 59 years old who had recovered from COVID-19. The sequenced sample consisted of PBMCs or T cells enriched from blood (not recorded which). The chain is built from TRBV5-8 and TRBJ2-1; 10 positions match TRBD2. CDR3 region: CAAARASGRGAEQFF. CDR3 coding DNA: TGTGCCGCAGCCCGGGCCAGCGGGAGGGGCGCTGAGCAGTTCTTC.